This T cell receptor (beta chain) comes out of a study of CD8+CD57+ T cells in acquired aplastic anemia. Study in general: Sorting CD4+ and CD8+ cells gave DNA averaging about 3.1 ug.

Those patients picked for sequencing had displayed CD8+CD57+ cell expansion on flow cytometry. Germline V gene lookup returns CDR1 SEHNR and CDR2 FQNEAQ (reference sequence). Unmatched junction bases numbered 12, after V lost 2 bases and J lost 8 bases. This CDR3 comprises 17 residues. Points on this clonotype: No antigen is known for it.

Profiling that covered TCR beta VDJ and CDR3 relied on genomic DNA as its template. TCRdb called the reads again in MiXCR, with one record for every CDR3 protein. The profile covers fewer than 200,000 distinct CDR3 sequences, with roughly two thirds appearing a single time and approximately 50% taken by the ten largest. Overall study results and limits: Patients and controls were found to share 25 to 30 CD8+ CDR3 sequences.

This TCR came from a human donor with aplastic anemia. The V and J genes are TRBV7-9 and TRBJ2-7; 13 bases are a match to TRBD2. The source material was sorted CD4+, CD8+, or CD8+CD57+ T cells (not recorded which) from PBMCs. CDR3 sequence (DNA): TGTGCCAGCAGCTTAACGGGCAGGAGACTAGCGGGAGGACAGCAGTACTTC. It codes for CASSLTGRRLAGGQQYF.